Sequencing of this T cell receptor beta chain was carried out in a study of brain T cells in children with intractable seizures. Whole-study findings and limits: HCMV serostatus was not known, and viral specificity came from CDR3 similarity only. Pre- and post-surgery blood differed in depth, so pre-surgery absences may be undersampling.

This CDR3 contains 16 residues. Trimming at V came to 0 bases and at J to 4 bases, leaving 4 bases not matched to a gene. Germline V gene data show CDR1 as SGHKS and CDR2 as YYEKEE (reference sequence). This clone was seen repeatedly, ten times or more. Antigen unknown. The table came from immunoSEQ multiplex PCR; TCRdb's copy has only in-frame clones and leaves some out. The table includes 300,000 to 400,000 clones, approximately 93% detected once. Specified time point: blood from clinic visit 5 months post-surgery; TSC patient then seizure free. Sequences were derived from peripheral blood, sampled about 5 months after surgery. The receptor comes from a boy less than two years old with tuberous sclerosis and intractable seizures. V gene TRBV5-5 combines with J gene TRBJ1-6, with TRBD1 matching 7 bases. The CDR3 nucleotides are TGTGCCAGCAGCTTGGGGCAGGGGGTGTATAATTCACCCCTCCACTTT. Amino acid sequence: CASSLGQGVYNSPLHF. Based on the CDR3 plus reference TRBV5-5 and TRBJ1-6, the full variable domain is DAGVTQSPTHLIKTRGQQVTLRCSPISGHKSVSWYQQVLGQGPQFIFQYYEKEERGRGNFPDRFSARQFPNYSSELNVNALLLGDSALYLCASSLGQGVYNSPLHFGNGTRLTVT.